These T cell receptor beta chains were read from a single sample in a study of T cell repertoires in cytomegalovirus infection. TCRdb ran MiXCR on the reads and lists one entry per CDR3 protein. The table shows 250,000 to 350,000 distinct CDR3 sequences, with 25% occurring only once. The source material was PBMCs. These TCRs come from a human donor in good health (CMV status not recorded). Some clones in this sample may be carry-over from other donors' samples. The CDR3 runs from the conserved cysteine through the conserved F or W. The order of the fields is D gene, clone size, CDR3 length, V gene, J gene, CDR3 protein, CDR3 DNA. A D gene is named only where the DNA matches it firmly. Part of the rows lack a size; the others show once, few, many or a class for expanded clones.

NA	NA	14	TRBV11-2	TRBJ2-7	CASTPGTRFGEQYF	TGTGCCAGCACCCCCGGGACTCGATTCGGGGAGCAGTACTTC
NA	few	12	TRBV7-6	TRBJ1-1	CASSSHKTEAFF	TGTGCCAGCAGCTCCCATAAAACTGAAGCTTTCTTT
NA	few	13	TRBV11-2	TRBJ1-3	CASSSDRGNTIYF	TGTGCCAGCAGCTCCGACAGGGGAAACACCATATATTTT
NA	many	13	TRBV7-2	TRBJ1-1	CASALKMGTEAFF	TGTGCCAGCGCCTTAAAGATGGGCACTGAAGCTTTCTTT
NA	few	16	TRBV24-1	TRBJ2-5	CATSQSEQGFQETQYF	TGTGCCACCAGCCAGTCCGAACAGGGATTCCAAGAGACCCAGTACTTC
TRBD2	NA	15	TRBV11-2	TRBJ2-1	CASSFSGGAPNEQFF	TGTGCCAGCAGCTTTAGCGGGGGGGCCCCAAATGAGCAGTTCTTC
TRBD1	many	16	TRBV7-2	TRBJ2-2	CASSYPGQGNTGELFF	TGTGCCAGCAGCTACCCGGGACAGGGGAACACCGGGGAGCTGTTTTTT
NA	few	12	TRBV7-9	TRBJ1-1	CASDQVSGEAFF	TGTGCCAGCGACCAGGTGTCGGGTGAAGCTTTCTTT
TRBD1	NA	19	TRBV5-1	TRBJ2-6	CASSLALQGAMAGANVLTF	TGCGCCAGCAGTTTGGCGTTACAGGGGGCCATGGCTGGGGCCAACGTCCTGACTTTC
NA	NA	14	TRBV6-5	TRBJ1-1	CASSPTGLGTEAFF	TGTGCCAGCAGTCCAACAGGGCTGGGCACTGAAGCTTTCTTT
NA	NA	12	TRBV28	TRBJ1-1	CASSLRVAEAFF	TGTGCCAGCAGTTTACGGGTTGCTGAAGCTTTCTTT
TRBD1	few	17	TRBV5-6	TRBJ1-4	CASSAGQGIATNEKLFF	TGTGCCAGCAGCGCGGGACAGGGGATTGCAACTAATGAAAAACTGTTTTTT
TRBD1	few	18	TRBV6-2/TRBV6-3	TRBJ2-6	CASTQFGQGATGANVLTF	TGTGCCAGCACCCAATTCGGACAGGGTGCTACTGGGGCCAACGTCCTGACTTTC
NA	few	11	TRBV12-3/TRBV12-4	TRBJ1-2	CASSGMGGYTF	TGTGCCAGTAGTGGGATGGGCGGCTACACCTTC
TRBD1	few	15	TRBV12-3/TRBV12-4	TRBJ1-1	CASSSTGTANTEAFF	TGTGCCAGCAGTTCAACCGGGACAGCGAACACTGAAGCTTTCTTT
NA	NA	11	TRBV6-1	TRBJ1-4	CAAFGNEKLFF	TGTGCCGCTTTTGGGAATGAAAAACTGTTTTTT
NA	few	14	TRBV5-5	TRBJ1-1	CASSKDRAATEAFF	TGTGCCAGCAGCAAGGACCGGGCGGCCACTGAAGCTTTCTTT
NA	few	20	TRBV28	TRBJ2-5	CASRTLAPTEKINPRETQYF	TGTGCCAGCCGAACGCTGGCCCCGACAGAGAAAATAAACCCTCGAGAGACCCAGTACTTC
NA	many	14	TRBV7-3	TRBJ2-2	CASSPIPPAGELFF	TGTGCCAGCAGCCCCATCCCTCCGGCCGGGGAGCTGTTTTTT
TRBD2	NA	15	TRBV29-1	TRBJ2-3	CSVELGEGRGDTQYF	TGCAGCGTTGAACTGGGGGAGGGCCGGGGAGATACGCAGTATTTT
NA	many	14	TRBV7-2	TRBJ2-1	CASSLGAGYNEQFF	TGTGCCAGCAGCTTAGGTGCAGGATACAATGAGCAGTTCTTC
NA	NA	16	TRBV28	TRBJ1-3	CASSFPRLAPGNTIYF	TGTGCCAGCAGTTTTCCCAGACTAGCTCCTGGAAACACCATATATTTT
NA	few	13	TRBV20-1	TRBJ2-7	CSARDAILYEQYF	TGCAGTGCTAGAGATGCTATCCTCTACGAGCAGTACTTC
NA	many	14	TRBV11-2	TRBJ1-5	CASSLDRGSQPQHF	TGTGCCAGCAGCTTAGATCGGGGGAGTCAGCCCCAGCATTTT
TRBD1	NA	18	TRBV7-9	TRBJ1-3	CASSNGLWTGSSGNTIYF	TGTGCCAGCAGCAATGGTCTGTGGACAGGGTCGTCTGGAAACACCATATATTTT
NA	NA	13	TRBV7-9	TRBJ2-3	CASSRAPPNTQYF	TGTGCCAGCAGCAGAGCTCCTCCAAATACGCAGTATTTT
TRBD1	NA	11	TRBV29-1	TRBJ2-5	CSVDAGGTQYF	TGCAGCGTTGATGCAGGGGGCACCCAGTACTTC
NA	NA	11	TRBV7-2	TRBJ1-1	CASGSYPEAFF	TGTGCCAGCGGGTCCTACCCTGAAGCTTTCTTT
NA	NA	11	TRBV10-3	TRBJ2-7	CAITLPYEQYF	TGTGCCATCACCCTCCCCTACGAGCAGTACTTC
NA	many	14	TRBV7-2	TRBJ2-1	CASSPGLPPNEQFF	TGTGCCAGCAGCCCAGGACTCCCGCCCAATGAGCAGTTCTTC
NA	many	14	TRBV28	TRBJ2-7	CASSLRGISYEQYF	TGTGCCAGCAGTTTACGGGGGATCTCCTACGAGCAGTACTTC
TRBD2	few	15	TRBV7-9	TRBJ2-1	CASAPGLATGNEQFF	TGTGCCAGCGCCCCGGGACTAGCAACCGGGAATGAGCAGTTCTTC
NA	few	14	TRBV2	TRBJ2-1	CASSGAGVRNEQFF	TGTGCCAGCAGTGGGGCAGGGGTGAGGAATGAGCAGTTCTTC
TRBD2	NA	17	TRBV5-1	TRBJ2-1	CASSLAAGGGAYNEQFF	TGCGCCAGCAGCTTGGCCGCTGGCGGGGGGGCCTACAATGAGCAGTTCTTC
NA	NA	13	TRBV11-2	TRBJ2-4	CASSRLAKNIQYF	TGTGCCAGCAGCCGGCTAGCCAAAAACATTCAGTACTTC
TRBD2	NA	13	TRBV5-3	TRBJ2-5	CASSLAREGTQYF	TGTGCCAGCAGCTTGGCCCGGGAGGGGACCCAGTACTTC
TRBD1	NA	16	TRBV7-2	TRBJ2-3	CASSNDRGISTDTQYF	TGTGCCAGCAGCAACGACAGGGGGATAAGCACAGATACGCAGTATTTT
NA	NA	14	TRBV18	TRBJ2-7	CASSPAGFAYEQYF	TGTGCCAGCTCACCTGCCGGTTTTGCCTACGAGCAGTACTTC
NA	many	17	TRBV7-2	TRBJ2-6	CASSLRLGAHGANVLTF	TGTGCCAGCAGCTTAAGGCTGGGGGCGCACGGGGCCAACGTCCTGACTTTC
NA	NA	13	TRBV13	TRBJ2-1	CASQVRRNNEQFF	TGTGCCAGCCAGGTCCGAAGAAATAATGAGCAGTTCTTC
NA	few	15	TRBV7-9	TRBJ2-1	CASSLAAAGQDEQFF	TGTGCCAGCAGCTTAGCGGCGGCAGGGCAGGATGAGCAGTTCTTC
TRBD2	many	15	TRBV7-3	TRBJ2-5	CASSSGAGGTETQYF	TGTGCCAGCAGCTCGGGGGCGGGAGGAACCGAGACCCAGTACTTC
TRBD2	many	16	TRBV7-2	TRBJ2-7	CASSLDRTSGSYEQYF	TGTGCCAGCAGCTTAGATCGGACTAGCGGAAGTTACGAGCAGTACTTC
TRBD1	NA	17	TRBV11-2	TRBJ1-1	CASSLDGTGSGNTEAFF	TGTGCCAGCAGTCTAGACGGGACAGGGAGTGGGAACACTGAAGCTTTCTTT
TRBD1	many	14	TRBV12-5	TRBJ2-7	CASAWGTDVDEQYF	TGTGCTAGTGCCTGGGGGACAGATGTCGACGAGCAGTACTTC
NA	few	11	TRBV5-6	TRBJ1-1	CASQRGTEAFF	TGTGCCAGCCAGAGAGGCACTGAAGCTTTCTTT
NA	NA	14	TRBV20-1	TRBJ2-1	CSAPLGGKDNEQFF	TGCAGTGCCCCACTTGGAGGGAAGGACAATGAGCAGTTCTTC
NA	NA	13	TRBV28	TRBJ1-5	CASMWLIDQPQHF	TGTGCCAGCATGTGGCTTATCGATCAGCCCCAGCATTTT
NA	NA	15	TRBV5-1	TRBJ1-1	CASSLMGGLNTEAFF	TGCGCCAGCAGTCTTATGGGGGGCCTGAACACTGAAGCTTTCTTT
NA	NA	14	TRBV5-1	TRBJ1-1	CASRYSGGGTEAFF	TGCGCCAGCAGGTACTCGGGGGGAGGAACTGAAGCTTTCTTT
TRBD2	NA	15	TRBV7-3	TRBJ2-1	CASSLAGAAYNEQFF	TGTGCCAGCAGCTTAGCGGGAGCCGCCTACAATGAGCAGTTCTTC